This TCR beta chain was identified in a study of Ad26.COV2.S vaccination and SARS-CoV-2 variants. In its sample, this clone was seen once. The table came from immunoSEQ multiplex PCR; TCRdb's copy has only in-frame clones and leaves some out. The sample records roughly 420,000 clones, 85% to 90% being singletons. The treatment: about 20 received Ad26.COV2.S at low or high dose, single or two shots; 5 received placebo; per-sample allocation not given. Day 63 following the first vaccine or placebo injection was when the samples were taken. This receptor was obtained from a person between 18 and 59 years old who received the Ad26.COV2.S COVID-19 vaccine or a placebo. The sample was peripheral blood, taken in a trial of Ad26.COV2.S vaccine versus placebo.

The CDR3 bases are TGTGCCAGCGTGGGGGCCCCCTACGAGCAGTACTTC. Its protein is CASVGAPYEQYF. The V call is TRBV28, the J call TRBJ2-7, with a possible D match to TRBD1 (6 bases). CDR3 length: 12 amino acids. Germline values: CDR1 MDHEN, CDR2 SYDVKM. The V end lost 8 bases, the J end lost 2 bases, and 10 bases lay between the germline ends.